The 30 T cell receptor beta chains listed next were all sequenced from one sample in a study of OX40 agonist ivuxolimab in advanced cancers. Using immunoSEQ multiplex PCR, the repertoire was profiled, and TCRdb retains in-frame clones only, with some absent. The sample consists of approximately 67,000 clones, around 90% of them appearing once. Sequenced material: CD4+ or CD8+ T cells sorted from blood, taken in a trial of the OX40 agonist ivuxolimab. All receptors come from an adult with an advanced solid tumor such as melanoma, head and neck, liver or kidney cancer.

V gene TRBV5-5 combines with J gene TRBJ2-7; 8 bases align to TRBD2. Germline trimming cut 2 bases from V and 2 bases from J; bases unmatched to any gene: 12. Germline CDR1 is SGHKS and CDR2 is YYEKEE (reference sequence). The CDR3 contains 17 residues. The CDR3 nucleotides are TGTGCCAGCAGCTTCCCCTCGGATAGCGGGACCCCCTACGAGCAGTACTTC. This sequence encodes CASSFPSDSGTPYEQYF.

This clone was seen once. The chain employs TRBV27 and TRBJ2-1; D remains unclear. Between the trimmed V and J ends, which lost 2 bases and 1 base, there was a span of 9 bases. This CDR3 region has 15 residues. In germline, CDR1 is MNHEY, CDR2 SMNVEV (reference sequence). Written as DNA, the CDR3 is TGTGCCAGCAGTTTAATATCGTCTTCCTACAATGAGCAGTTCTTC. This gives the protein CASSLISSSYNEQFF.

J is TRBJ1-3 and V is TRBV27; TRBD1 agrees at 7 bases. V was clipped by 3 bases and J by 0 bases; unmatched bases: 2. The CDR3 runs 15 residues. CDR1 and CDR2 (germline): MNHEY, SMNVEV (reference sequence). The CDR3 DNA reads TGTGCCAGCAGTTTGGACAGGAACTCTGGAAACACCATATATTTT. Protein sequence: CASSLDRNSGNTIYF.

The CDR3 nucleotides are TGTGCCAGCAGCGAGAGCGGTGGGCTATACGAGCAGTACTTC. This encodes CASSESGGLYEQYF. This rearrangement joins TRBV9 to TRBJ2-7, with D perhaps TRBD2 (5 bases). The ends were cut back, 3 bases at V and 4 bases at J, with 14 bases in the middle. Germline assignment: CDR1 SGDLS and CDR2 YYNGEE. This CDR3 has 14 amino acids.

This sequence joins TRBV4-3 and TRBJ2-1; D gene ambiguous. Germline V lookup: CDR1 LGHNA, CDR2 YSLEER. This CDR3 has 17 amino acids. V was trimmed by 4 bases and J by 0 bases, leaving 16 bases between them. The CDR3: CASSPEVAASSYNEQFF. The DNA of the CDR3 is TGCGCCAGCAGCCCAGAGGTGGCGGCCAGCTCCTACAATGAGCAGTTCTTC.

This chain joins TRBV9 and TRBJ2-1; 7 bases fit TRBD1. The CDR3 runs to 16 residues. Trimming at V came to 3 bases and at J to 0 bases, leaving 6 bases not matched to a gene. CDR1 SGDLS and CDR2 YYNGEE come from the germline V gene. In DNA, the CDR3 is TGTGCCAGCAGCGACCCGGGACAGAGCTCCTACAATGAGCAGTTCTTC. The encoded protein is CASSDPGQSSYNEQFF.

The rearrangement links TRBV4-3 to TRBJ2-1; the match to TRBD2 covers 8 bases. Per the germline V gene, CDR1 is LGHNA and CDR2 is YSLEER. Trimming cost V 3 bases and J 0 bases; bases outside gene matches: 7. The CDR3 runs to 17 residues. CDR3 sequence (DNA): TGCGCCAGCAGCCAGATCAAGGGACTAGTCTCCTACAATGAGCAGTTCTTC. It is translated as CASSQIKGLVSYNEQFF.

The chain uses TRBV7-3 and TRBJ2-2, with 10 bases lining up with TRBD2. Germline CDR1 and CDR2: SGHTA and FQGTGA. Trimming at V came to 0 bases and at J to 1 base, leaving 5 bases not matched to a gene. The CDR3 is 18 amino acids. The CDR3 sequence is CASSLTGGLAVNTGELFF. The CDR3 coding sequence is TGTGCCAGCAGCTTAACGGGTGGACTAGCGGTGAACACCGGGGAGCTGTTTTTT.

The chain is built from TRBV19 and TRBJ2-7; D remains unclear. The CDR3 spans 15 residues. CDR1 is LNHDA, CDR2 SQIVND, per germline (reference sequence). V gave up 3 bases and J gave up 0 bases, with 12 bases separating them. CDR3 in amino acids: CASSIASRSSYEQYF. Written as DNA, the CDR3 is TGTGCCAGTAGTATCGCGTCTCGGAGCTCCTACGAGCAGTACTTC.

CDR3 amino acids: CASSVDPLTDTQYF. The CDR3 bases are TGTGCCAGCAGCGTAGATCCCCTCACAGATACGCAGTATTTT. The chain carries TRBV9 and TRBJ2-3, with D unresolved. Trimming shortened V by 0 bases and J by 2 bases, and 7 bases separated the two germline ends. Germline CDR1 reads SGDLS; CDR2 reads YYNGEE. CDR3 length: 14 residues.

The chain has TRBV6-6 and TRBJ2-5; maybe TRBD2 (7 bases). Trimming took off 5 bases at V and 0 bases at J, with 13 bases between the two ends. The CDR3 sequence is 15 residues long. Looked up from germline, CDR1 is MNHNY and CDR2 is SVGAGI (reference sequence). The chain's CDR3 is CASSDWGGHQETQYF. The DNA of the CDR3 is TGTGCCAGCAGTGATTGGGGGGGCCACCAAGAGACCCAGTACTTC.

The chain joins TRBV30 to TRBJ2-2; D is possibly TRBD2 (6 bases). V was pared by 6 bases and J by 6 bases, with 14 bases between. CDR1 and CDR2 from the germline V gene are GTSNPN and SVGIG (reference sequence). This CDR3 contains 13 residues. The CDR3 DNA follows: TGTGCCTGTAGCCAGGAGGGACCCGGGGAGCTGTTTTTT. Translating it yields CACSQEGPGELFF.

This clone appeared once. The gene calls are TRBV19 and TRBJ1-5; no firm D call. Trimming took off 3 bases at V and 0 bases at J, with 12 bases between the two ends. The germline V gene encodes CDR1 LNHDA and CDR2 SQIVND (reference sequence). CDR3 length: 16 amino acids. The CDR3 coding sequence is TGTGCCAGTAGTATTTATTCAGGATATAGCAATCAGCCCCAGCATTTT. Encoded protein: CASSIYSGYSNQPQHF.

The V call is TRBV27, the J call TRBJ2-3; 8 nucleotides align to TRBD2. This CDR3 region has 15 residues. Trimming took 3 bases from V and 2 from J; bases not matched to a gene: 4. The germline V gene has CDR1 MNHEY and CDR2 SMNVEV (reference sequence). Written as DNA, the CDR3 is TGTGCCAGCAGTTTCACTAGCGGTCACACAGATACGCAGTATTTT. Its translation: CASSFTSGHTDTQYF.

The rearrangement links TRBV25-1 to TRBJ2-1, with 7 bases lining up with TRBD1. V was pared by 5 bases and J by 4 bases, with 5 bases of the junction left unmatched. CDR3 length: 14 residues. Germline CDR1 reads MGHDK; CDR2 reads SYGVNS. CDR3 nucleotide sequence: TGTGCCAGCAGTTACACAGGGGTTTACAATGAGCAGTTCTTC. Translation: CASSYTGVYNEQFF.

V gene TRBV27 combines with J gene TRBJ2-5, with D hard to call. CDR3 length: 11 residues. Germline V gene data show CDR1 as MNHEY and CDR2 as SMNVEV (reference sequence). The germline V and J ends were trimmed by 8 bases and 0 bases, with 4 bases remaining between them. CDR3 sequence: CASRDQETQYF. In DNA form, the CDR3 reads TGTGCCAGCCGGGACCAAGAGACCCAGTACTTC.

This chain links TRBV7-3 with TRBJ2-4, with D perhaps matching TRBD1 (5 bases). V was shortened by 5 bases and J by 1 base, with 12 bases between the two germline ends. Per the germline V gene, CDR1 is SGHTA and CDR2 is FQGTGA. CDR3 length: 15 amino acids. The CDR3 here is CASSLLGPAKNIQYF. CDR3 sequence (DNA): TGTGCCAGCAGCCTTTTGGGGCCGGCCAAAAACATTCAGTACTTC.

V usage is TRBV5-5 and J usage is TRBJ2-7, with D perhaps matching TRBD1 or TRBD2 (5 bases each). Trimming took 4 bases from V and 4 from J, leaving 9 bases between them. The CDR3 is 12 residues long. Germline-derived CDR1 and CDR2 are SGHKS and YYEKEE (reference sequence). The CDR3 is CASSGDEYEQYF. The CDR3 coding sequence is TGTGCCAGCAGCGGGGACGAGTACGAGCAGTACTTC. The entire variable domain, with the rest obtained from reference TRBV5-5 and TRBJ2-7, is as follows: DAGVTQSPTHLIKTRGQQVTLRCSPISGHKSVSWYQQVLGQGPQFIFQYYEKEERGRGNFPDRFSARQFPNYSSELNVNALLLGDSALYLCASSGDEYEQYFGPGTRLTVT.

As DNA, the CDR3 is TGTGCCAGTAGTTGGGGTAATCCTAATCAGCCCCAGCATTTT. Translated: CASSWGNPNQPQHF. The rearrangement joins TRBV19 to TRBJ1-5; the D is unclear. This CDR3 has 14 residues. Germline V gives CDR1 LNHDA, CDR2 SQIVND (reference sequence). V lost 5 bases and J lost 4, with 12 bases in between.

The chain couples TRBV4-3 to TRBJ1-6, with a weak D call TRBD1 (6 bases). The CDR3 consists of 16 residues. Germline V lookup: CDR1 LGHNA, CDR2 YSLEER. The germline V and J ends were trimmed by 4 bases and 8 bases, with 18 bases remaining between them. CDR3 coding DNA: TGCGCCAGCAGCCTCTCATACAGGGTGGTGGATTCACCCCTCCACTTT. Its translation is CASSLSYRVVDSPLHF.

V usage is TRBV29-1 and J usage is TRBJ2-5, with D possibly matching TRBD2 (6 bases). CDR1 and CDR2 from the germline V gene are SQVTM and ANQGSEA. V lost 4 bases to trimming and J lost 0 bases, with 12 bases between them. CDR3 length: 14 residues. The CDR3 reads CSVVLASHQETQYF. The CDR3, as DNA: TGCAGCGTTGTGCTAGCGTCGCACCAAGAGACCCAGTACTTC.

This clone has only a few counts. Other DNA sequences in the same sample also yield this CDR3. The chain links TRBV7-3 to TRBJ1-1, with D unclear. Looked up from germline, CDR1 is SGHTA and CDR2 is FQGTGA. This CDR3 is built from 14 residues. V dropped 1 base and J dropped 1 base, with 7 bases sitting between them. Here the CDR3 reads CASSLIGENTEAFF. The CDR3 DNA reads TGTGCCAGCAGCTTAATCGGCGAGAACACTGAAGCTTTCTTT.

The chain has TRBV7-3 and TRBJ2-3; 15 bases fit TRBD2. V lost 2 bases to trimming and J lost 7 bases; unmatched junction nucleotides: 7. This CDR3 has 17 residues. Germline CDR1 reads SGHTA; CDR2 reads FQGTGA. For the CDR3, the DNA is TGTGCCAGCAGCTTAGAGGGACTAGCGGGAGGACTGTATACGCAGTATTTT. Amino acid sequence: CASSLEGLAGGLYTQYF.

The gene calls are TRBV28 and TRBJ2-1; 10 bases line up with TRBD2. The CDR3 sequence is 16 residues long. Germline lookup yields CDR1 MDHEN and CDR2 SYDVKM. The V segment lost 5 bases and the J segment 7 bases; nucleotides outside the gene matches: 11. The CDR3 reads CASSLPYGSGRNEQFF. In DNA form, the CDR3 reads TGTGCCAGCAGTCTACCCTATGGTAGCGGGAGGAATGAGCAGTTCTTC.

V gene TRBV2 combines with J gene TRBJ1-2; D gene ambiguous. Per germline, CDR1 SNHLY and CDR2 FYNNEI. This CDR3 has 14 residues. V was pared by 3 bases and J by 4 bases, with 12 bases between. CDR3: CASSDRKIGYGYTF. In nucleotides, the CDR3 is TGTGCCAGCAGTGATCGTAAGATTGGCTATGGCTACACCTTC.

V gene TRBV7-8 combines with J gene TRBJ1-2; 10 bases agree with TRBD1. Germline lookup yields CDR1 SGHVS and CDR2 FQNEAQ. Trimming took 1 base from V and 8 from J; bases not matched to a gene: 10. This CDR3 has 16 amino acids. The CDR3: CASSLERGQGEYGYTF. The CDR3 DNA follows: TGTGCCAGCAGCTTAGAACGAGGACAGGGGGAATACGGCTACACCTTC.

The rearrangement links TRBV6-6 to TRBJ1-3, with D unresolved. CDR1 is MNHNY, CDR2 SVGAGI, per germline (reference sequence). The CDR3 contains 14 residues. V was cut by 0 bases and J by 0 bases, with 3 bases left in between. The CDR3: CASSYSYSGNTIYF. CDR3 nucleotides: TGTGCCAGCAGTTACTCGTACTCTGGAAACACCATATATTTT.

This clone was found once. The gene calls are TRBV7-9 and TRBJ2-3; TRBD2 aligns across 7 bases. The junction had 6 bases not matched to a gene; V was cut back by 2 bases and J by 1 base. The germline V gene has CDR1 SEHNR and CDR2 FQNEAQ (reference sequence). This CDR3 region has 16 residues. For the CDR3, the DNA is TGTGCCAGCAGCTTATCGGGAGGAGAGGGCACAGATACGCAGTATTTT. Its translation: CASSLSGGEGTDTQYF. Full variable domain (outside the CDR3, taken from reference TRBV7-9 and TRBJ2-3): DTGVSQNPRHKITKRGQNVTFRCDPISEHNRLYWYRQTLGQGPEFLTYFQNEAQLEKSRLLSDRFSAERPKGSFSTLEIQRTEQGDSAMYLCASSLSGGEGTDTQYFGPGTRLTVL.

The chain uses TRBV4-3 and TRBJ2-7; TRBD1 might be the D (6 bases). Looked up from germline, CDR1 is LGHNA and CDR2 is YSLEER. Trimming removed 2 bases at V and 2 bases at J, with 10 bases between. The CDR3 is 14 residues long. The CDR3 sequence is CASSQSEGAYEQYF. CDR3 DNA: TGCGCCAGCAGCCAATCCGAGGGGGCCTACGAGCAGTACTTC.

In this sample, this clone turned up once. This CDR3 reads CASSLEGDTSYEQYF. The DNA of the CDR3 is TGTGCCAGCAGCTTAGAGGGGGACACGTCCTACGAGCAGTACTTC. The chain couples TRBV7-9 to TRBJ2-7, with D possibly TRBD1 on 6 matching bases. Germline CDR1 and CDR2: SEHNR and FQNEAQ (reference sequence). The CDR3 consists of 15 residues. The germline V and J ends were trimmed by 1 base and 1 base, with 11 bases remaining between them. Drawing the rest from reference TRBV7-9 and TRBJ2-7, the complete variable domain is DTGVSQNPRHKITKRGQNVTFRCDPISEHNRLYWYRQTLGQGPEFLTYFQNEAQLEKSRLLSDRFSAERPKGSFSTLEIQRTEQGDSAMYLCASSLEGDTSYEQYFGPGTRLTVT.